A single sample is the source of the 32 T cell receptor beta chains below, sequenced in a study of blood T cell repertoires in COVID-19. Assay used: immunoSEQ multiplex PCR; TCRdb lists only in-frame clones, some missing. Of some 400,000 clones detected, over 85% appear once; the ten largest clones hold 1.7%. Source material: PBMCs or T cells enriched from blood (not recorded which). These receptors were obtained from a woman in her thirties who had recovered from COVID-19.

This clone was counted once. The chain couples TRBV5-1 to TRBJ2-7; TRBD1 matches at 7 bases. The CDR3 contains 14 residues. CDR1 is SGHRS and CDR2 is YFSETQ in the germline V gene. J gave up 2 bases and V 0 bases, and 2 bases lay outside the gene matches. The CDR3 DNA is TGCGCCAGCAGCTTGGCGACAGGGCCCTACGAGCAGTACTTC. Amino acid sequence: CASSLATGPYEQYF.

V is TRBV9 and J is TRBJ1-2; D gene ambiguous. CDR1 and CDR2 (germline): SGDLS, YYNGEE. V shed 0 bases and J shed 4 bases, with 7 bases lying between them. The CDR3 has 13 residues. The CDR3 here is CASSVGGLYGYTF. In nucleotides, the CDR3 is TGTGCCAGCAGCGTAGGCGGTCTCTATGGCTACACCTTC.

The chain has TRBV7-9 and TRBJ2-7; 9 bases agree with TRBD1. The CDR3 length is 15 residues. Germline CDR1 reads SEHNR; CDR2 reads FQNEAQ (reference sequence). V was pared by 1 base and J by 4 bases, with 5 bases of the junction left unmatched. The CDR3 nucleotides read TGTGCCAGCAGCTTAGGCTGGGACAGGGTTTACGAGCAGTACTTC. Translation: CASSLGWDRVYEQYF.

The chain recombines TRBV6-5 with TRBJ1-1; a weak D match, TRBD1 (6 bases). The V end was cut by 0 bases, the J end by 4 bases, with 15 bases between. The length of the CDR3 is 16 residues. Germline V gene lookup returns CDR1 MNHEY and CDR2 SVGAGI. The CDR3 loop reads CASSYSKGRGPTEAFF. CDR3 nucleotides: TGTGCCAGCAGTTACTCGAAGGGCAGGGGTCCCACTGAAGCTTTCTTT.

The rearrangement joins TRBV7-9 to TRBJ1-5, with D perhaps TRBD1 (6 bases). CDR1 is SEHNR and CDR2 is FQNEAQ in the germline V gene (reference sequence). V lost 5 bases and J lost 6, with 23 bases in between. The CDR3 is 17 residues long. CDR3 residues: CASSQAGSDRSGQPQHF. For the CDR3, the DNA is TGTGCCAGCAGCCAAGCGGGGTCCGACAGGTCAGGTCAGCCCCAGCATTTT.

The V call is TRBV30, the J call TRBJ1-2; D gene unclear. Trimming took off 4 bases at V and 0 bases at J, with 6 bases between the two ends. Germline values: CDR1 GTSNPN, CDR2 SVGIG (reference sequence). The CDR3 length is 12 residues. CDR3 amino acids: CAWTLTNYGYTF. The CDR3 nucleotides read TGTGCCTGGACCTTAACTAACTATGGCTACACCTTC.

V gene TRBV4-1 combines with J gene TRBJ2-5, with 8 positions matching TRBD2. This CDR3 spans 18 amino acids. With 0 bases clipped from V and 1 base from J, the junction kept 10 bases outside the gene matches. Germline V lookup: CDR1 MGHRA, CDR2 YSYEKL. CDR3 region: CASSQDPSRGGLQETQYF. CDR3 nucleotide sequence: TGCGCCAGCAGCCAAGATCCCAGTCGGGGGGGCCTCCAAGAGACCCAGTACTTC.

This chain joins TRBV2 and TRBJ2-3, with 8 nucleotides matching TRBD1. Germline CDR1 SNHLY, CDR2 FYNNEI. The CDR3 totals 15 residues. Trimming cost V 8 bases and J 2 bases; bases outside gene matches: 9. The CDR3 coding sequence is TGTGCCAGCTCTCCCGGGACAGGAGTCACAGATACGCAGTATTTT. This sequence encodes CASSPGTGVTDTQYF.

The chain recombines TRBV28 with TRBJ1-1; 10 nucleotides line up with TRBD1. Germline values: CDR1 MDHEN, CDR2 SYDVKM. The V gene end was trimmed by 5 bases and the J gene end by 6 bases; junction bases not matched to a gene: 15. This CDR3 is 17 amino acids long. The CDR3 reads CASSLGARQGAGAEAFF. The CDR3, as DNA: TGTGCCAGCAGTCTAGGGGCCAGACAGGGGGCTGGGGCTGAAGCTTTCTTT.

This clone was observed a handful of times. CDR3 region: CASRTVGGQGAAFF. The CDR3 bases are TGTGCCAGTAGGACCGTCGGGGGGCAGGGCGCAGCTTTCTTT. The chain has TRBV19 and TRBJ1-1; maybe TRBD1 (6 bases). The CDR3 length is 14 residues. The V end lost 6 bases, the J end lost 10 bases, and 21 bases lay between the germline ends. Germline V CDR1 and CDR2: LNHDA, SQIVND (reference sequence).

CDR3 in amino acids: CASNRTGGSYEQYF. DNA for the CDR3: TGTGCCAGCAACCGGACAGGGGGCTCCTACGAGCAGTACTTC. The chain employs TRBV3-1 (or the pseudogene TRBV3-2) and TRBJ2-7, with 10 bases identical to TRBD1. CDR3 length: 14 residues. Germline CDR1 and CDR2: LGHDT and YNNKEL (reference sequence). V lost 7 bases and J lost 0; bases outside the gene matches: 3.

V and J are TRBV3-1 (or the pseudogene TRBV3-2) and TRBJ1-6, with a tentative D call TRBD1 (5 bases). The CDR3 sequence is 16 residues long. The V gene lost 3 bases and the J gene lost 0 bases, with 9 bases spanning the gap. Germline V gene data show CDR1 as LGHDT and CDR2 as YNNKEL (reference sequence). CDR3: CASSHRQSSYNSPLHF. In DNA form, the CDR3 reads TGTGCCAGCAGCCACAGACAGAGCTCCTATAATTCACCCCTCCACTTT.

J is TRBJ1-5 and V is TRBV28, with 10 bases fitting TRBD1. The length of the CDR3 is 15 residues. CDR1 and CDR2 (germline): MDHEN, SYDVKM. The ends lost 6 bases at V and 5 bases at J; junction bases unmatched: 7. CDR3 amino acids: CASRTGQGFDQPQHF. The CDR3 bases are TGTGCCAGCAGGACGGGACAGGGGTTCGATCAGCCCCAGCATTTT.

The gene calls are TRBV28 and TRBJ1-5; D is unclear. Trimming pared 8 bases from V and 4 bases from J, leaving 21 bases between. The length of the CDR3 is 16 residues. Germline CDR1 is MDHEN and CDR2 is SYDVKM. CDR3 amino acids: CASHAPSASRNQPQHF. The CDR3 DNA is TGTGCCAGCCATGCACCATCCGCAAGCAGGAATCAGCCCCAGCATTTT.

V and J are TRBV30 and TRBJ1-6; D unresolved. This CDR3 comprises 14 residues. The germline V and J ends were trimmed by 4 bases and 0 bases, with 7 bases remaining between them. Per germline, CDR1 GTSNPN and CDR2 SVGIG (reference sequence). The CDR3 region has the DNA TGTGCCTGGACTATAAGCTCCTATAATTCACCCCTCCACTTT. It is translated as CAWTISSYNSPLHF.

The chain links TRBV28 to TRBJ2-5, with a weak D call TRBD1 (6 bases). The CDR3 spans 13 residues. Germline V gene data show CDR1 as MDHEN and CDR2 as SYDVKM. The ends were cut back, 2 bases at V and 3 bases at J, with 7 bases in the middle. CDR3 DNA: TGTGCCAGCAGTTTAAGGGGGAAAGAGACCCAGTACTTC. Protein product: CASSLRGKETQYF.

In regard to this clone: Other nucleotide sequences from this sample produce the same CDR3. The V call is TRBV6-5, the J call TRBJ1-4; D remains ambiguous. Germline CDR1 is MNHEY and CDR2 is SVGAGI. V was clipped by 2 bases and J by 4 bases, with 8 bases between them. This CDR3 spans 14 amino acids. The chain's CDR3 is CASSYRGNNEKLFF. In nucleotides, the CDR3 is TGTGCCAGCAGTTACCGGGGAAATAATGAAAAACTGTTTTTT.

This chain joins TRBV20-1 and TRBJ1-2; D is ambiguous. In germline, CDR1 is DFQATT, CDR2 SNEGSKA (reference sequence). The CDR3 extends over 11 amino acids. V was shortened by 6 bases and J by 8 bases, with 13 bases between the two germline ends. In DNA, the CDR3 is TGCAGTGCGGCAGATCCCCCCGGCTACACCTTC. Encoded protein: CSAADPPGYTF.

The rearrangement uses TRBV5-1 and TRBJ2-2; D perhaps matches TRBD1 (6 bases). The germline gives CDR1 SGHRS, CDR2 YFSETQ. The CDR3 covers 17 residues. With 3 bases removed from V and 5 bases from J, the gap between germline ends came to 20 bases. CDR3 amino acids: CASSYITGTRLTGELFF. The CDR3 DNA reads TGCGCCAGCAGCTATATTACCGGGACACGGTTAACCGGGGAGCTGTTTTTT.

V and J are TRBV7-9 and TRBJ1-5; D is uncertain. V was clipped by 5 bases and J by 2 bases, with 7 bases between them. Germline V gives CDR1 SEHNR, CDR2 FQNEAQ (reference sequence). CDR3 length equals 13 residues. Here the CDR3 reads CASSRDGNQPQHF. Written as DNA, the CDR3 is TGTGCCAGCAGCCGCGATGGCAATCAGCCCCAGCATTTT. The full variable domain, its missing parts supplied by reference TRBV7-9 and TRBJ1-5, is DTGVSQNPRHKITKRGQNVTFRCDPISEHNRLYWYRQTLGQGPEFLTYFQNEAQLEKSRLLSDRFSAERPKGSFSTLEIQRTEQGDSAMYLCASSRDGNQPQHFGDGTRLSIL.

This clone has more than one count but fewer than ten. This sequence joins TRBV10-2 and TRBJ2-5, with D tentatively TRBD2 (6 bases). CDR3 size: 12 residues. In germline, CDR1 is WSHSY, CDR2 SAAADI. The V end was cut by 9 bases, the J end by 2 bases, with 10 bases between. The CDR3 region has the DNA TGCGCCAGTCGGGAGCGTCAAGAGACCCAGTACTTC. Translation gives CASRERQETQYF.

CDR3: CSVRARSSGANVLTF. CDR3 DNA: TGCAGCGTCAGGGCCCGAAGCTCTGGGGCCAACGTCCTGACTTTC. The chain couples TRBV29-1 to TRBJ2-6; D perhaps matches TRBD1 (5 bases). Trimming removed 6 bases at V and 0 bases at J, with 12 bases between. The CDR3 spans 15 residues. CDR1 and CDR2 (germline): SQVTM, ANQGSEA.

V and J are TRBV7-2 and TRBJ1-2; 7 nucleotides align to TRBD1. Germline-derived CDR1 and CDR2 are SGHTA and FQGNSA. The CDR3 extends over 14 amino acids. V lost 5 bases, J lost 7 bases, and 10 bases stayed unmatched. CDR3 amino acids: CASSPRQGGSGYTF. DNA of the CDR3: TGTGCCAGCAGCCCGAGACAGGGAGGTAGTGGCTACACCTTC.

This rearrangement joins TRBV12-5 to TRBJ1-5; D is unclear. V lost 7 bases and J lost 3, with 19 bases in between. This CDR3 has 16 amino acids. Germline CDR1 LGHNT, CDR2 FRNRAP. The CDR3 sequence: CASAPGSLSHNQPQHF. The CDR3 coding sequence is TGTGCTAGTGCCCCGGGGTCATTGTCACACAATCAGCCCCAGCATTTT.

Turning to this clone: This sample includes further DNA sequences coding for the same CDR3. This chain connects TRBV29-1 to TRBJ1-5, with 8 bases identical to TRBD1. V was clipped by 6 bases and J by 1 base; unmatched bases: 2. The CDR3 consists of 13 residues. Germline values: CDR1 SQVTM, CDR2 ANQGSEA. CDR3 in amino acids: CSVGQGSNQPQHF. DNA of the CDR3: TGCAGCGTCGGACAGGGAAGCAATCAGCCCCAGCATTTT.

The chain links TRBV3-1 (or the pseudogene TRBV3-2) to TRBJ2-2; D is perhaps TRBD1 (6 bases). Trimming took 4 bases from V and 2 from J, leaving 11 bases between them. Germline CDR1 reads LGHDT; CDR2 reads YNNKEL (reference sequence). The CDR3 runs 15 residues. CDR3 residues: CASSRTDSNTGELFF. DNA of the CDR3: TGTGCCAGCAGCCGGACAGATAGCAACACCGGGGAGCTGTTTTTT.

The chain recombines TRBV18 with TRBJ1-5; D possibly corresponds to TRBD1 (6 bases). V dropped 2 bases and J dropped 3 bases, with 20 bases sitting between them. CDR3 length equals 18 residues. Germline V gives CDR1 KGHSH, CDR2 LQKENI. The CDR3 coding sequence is TGTGCCAGCTCACCAACCCCGGCATCGGGGGGGCACAATCAGCCCCAGCATTTT. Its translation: CASSPTPASGGHNQPQHF.

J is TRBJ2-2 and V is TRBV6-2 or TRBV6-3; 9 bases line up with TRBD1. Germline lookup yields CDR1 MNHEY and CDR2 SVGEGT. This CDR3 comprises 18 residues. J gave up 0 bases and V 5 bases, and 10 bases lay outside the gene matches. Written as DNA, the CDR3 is TGTGCCAGCAGTGCGGACAGGGGACCGGCGACGAACACCGGGGAGCTGTTTTTT. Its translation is CASSADRGPATNTGELFF.

The CDR3 sequence: CAWSAPNRAGETEAFF. CDR3 DNA sequence: TGTGCCTGGAGTGCGCCAAACAGGGCCGGGGAGACTGAAGCTTTCTTT. The chain combines TRBV30 with TRBJ1-1; weak D call: TRBD1 (6 bases). V shed 1 base and J shed 5 bases, with 20 bases lying between them. The V gene's germline CDR1 is GTSNPN and CDR2 SVGIG (reference sequence). The CDR3 contains 16 residues.

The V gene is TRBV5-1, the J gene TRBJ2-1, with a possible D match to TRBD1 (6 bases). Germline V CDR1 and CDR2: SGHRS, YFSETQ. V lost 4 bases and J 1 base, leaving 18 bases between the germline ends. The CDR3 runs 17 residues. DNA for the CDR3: TGCGCCAGCAGCCTGGTCCCACAGGGTAGATCCTACAATGAGCAGTTCTTC. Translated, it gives CASSLVPQGRSYNEQFF. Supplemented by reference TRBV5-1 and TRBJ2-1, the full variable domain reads KAGVTQTPRYLIKTRGQQVTLSCSPISGHRSVSWYQQTPGQGLQFLFEYFSETQRNKGNFPGRFSGRQFSNSRSEMNVSTLELGDSALYLCASSLVPQGRSYNEQFFGPGTRLTVL.

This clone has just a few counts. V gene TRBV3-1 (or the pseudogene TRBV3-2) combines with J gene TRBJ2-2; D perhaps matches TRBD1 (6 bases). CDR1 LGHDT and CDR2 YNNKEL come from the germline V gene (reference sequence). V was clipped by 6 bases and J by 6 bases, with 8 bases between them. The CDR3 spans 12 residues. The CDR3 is CASRGAAGELFF. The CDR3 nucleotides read TGTGCCAGCAGGGGGGCGGCCGGGGAGCTGTTTTTT.

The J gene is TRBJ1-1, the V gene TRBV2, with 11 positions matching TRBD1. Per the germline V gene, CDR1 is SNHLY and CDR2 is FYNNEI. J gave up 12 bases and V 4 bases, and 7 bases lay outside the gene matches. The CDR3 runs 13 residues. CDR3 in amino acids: CASSGGQGGWSFF. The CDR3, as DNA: TGTGCCAGCAGTGGGGGACAGGGGGGATGGTCTTTCTTT.